This TCR beta chain was sequenced for a study of blood T cell repertoires in COVID-19 (dated by TCRdb to 2018 to 2021). Some background on the complete study: Samples from collaborators originated in the United States, Italy and Spain and spanned both the acute and convalescent phases of COVID-19. The dataset comprised deeply sampled blood TCRbeta repertoires from subjects exposed to, actively infected with, or recovered from COVID-19. The samples were drawn from the first 160 participants of the ongoing ImmuneRACE study and from more than 1,000 subjects provided by 6 global collaborators. Where available, HLA class I and class II types were taken from metadata supplied by the sample provider and were not determined by assay-based typing. Sample metadata almost always included a de-identified subject ID, COVID-19 status, age in years and sex. A freely available public database, intended as a resource for researchers studying the immune response to SARS-CoV-2, is where the repertoires were released. The prospective study material was composed of cDNA or gDNA derived from T cells, B-cell-depleted T cells, or PBMCs.

Study-wide conclusions, independent of this receptor: The quantity of clinical and demographic metadata differed by source and by participant and was supplied without curation.

From cysteine to phenylalanine, the CDR3 is 15 amino acids long. Only the CDR3 DNA is retained, 45 bases long and in frame from the first base. The CDR1 and CDR2 encoded by the germline V gene are SGHAT and FQNNGV. The junction shows trimming of 0 bases on V and 6 bases on J, and the gene matches do not reach 1 base of it. The immunoSEQ Assay, a bias-controlled multiplex PCR, was used to amplify TCRbeta CDR3 regions from genomic DNA. As for the original processing: The number of nucleated cells in each sample was estimated from the amplification of reference gene primers within the assay. To quantify the absolute abundance of each unique TCRbeta CDR3 rearrangement, sequence reads were collapsed and filtered. For each sample, productive Simpson clonality was calculated by taking the square root of Simpson's diversity index across productive rearrangements. Imported from immuneACCESS, the table was reduced by TCRdb to in-frame sequences with V and J called. These copies leave out some clones; in studies compared against another copy, an unresolved V gene accounts for under half, and the cause of the remainder is not known. The V and J calls and clone size were taken over from that table, and D and trimming were inferred from the DNA. The sample table lists 150,000 or so clones, over 75% of them with a count of one. The leading ten clones occupy under 0.8% of the sample.

At one collaborating source in Seattle, patients were enrolled during active infection and were followed longitudinally through the course of disease. Whole blood was collected in K2EDTA tubes by collaborating institutions according to the institutions' own protocols. For TCRbeta analysis, collaborators shipped samples in one of three forms: frozen whole blood, isolated PBMCs, or DNA extracted from either of those sample types. As to this clone: What antigen it recognizes has not been identified. Per-base quality was not reported, and no clone a single base away is much larger than it.

Sequencing input: peripheral blood. This clonotype originated in a man aged 60-69 years with COVID-19, enrolled during active disease. Recombination joined TRBV11-2 with TRBJ2-1, with 11 bases in between that match TRBD2. In nucleotides, the sequence is TGTGCCAGCAGCTTAGAACTAGCGGGGGCCAATGAGCAGTTCTTC. Translated, this is CASSLELAGANEQFF. Reference TRBV11-2 and TRBJ2-1 proteins supply the regions before and after the CDR3; the full variable domain is: EAGVAQSPRYKIIEKRQSVAFWCNPISGHATLYWYQQILGQGPKLLIQFQNNGVVDDSQLPKDRFSAERLKGVDSTLKIQPAKLEDSAVYLCASSLELAGANEQFFGPGTRLTVL.